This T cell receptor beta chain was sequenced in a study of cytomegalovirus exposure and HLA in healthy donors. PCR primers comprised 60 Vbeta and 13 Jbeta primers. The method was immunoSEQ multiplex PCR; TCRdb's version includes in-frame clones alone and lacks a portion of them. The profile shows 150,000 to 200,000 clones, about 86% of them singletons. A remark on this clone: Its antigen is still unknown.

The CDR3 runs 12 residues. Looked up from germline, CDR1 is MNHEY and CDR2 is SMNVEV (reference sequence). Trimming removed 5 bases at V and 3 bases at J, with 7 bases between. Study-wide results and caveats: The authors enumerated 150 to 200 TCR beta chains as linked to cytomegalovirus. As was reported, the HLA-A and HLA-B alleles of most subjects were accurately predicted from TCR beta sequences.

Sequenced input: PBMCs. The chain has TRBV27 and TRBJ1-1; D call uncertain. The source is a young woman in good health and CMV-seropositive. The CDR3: CASSAGDTEAFF. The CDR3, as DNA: TGTGCCAGCAGTGCGGGAGACACTGAAGCTTTCTTT.